Sequencing of this T cell receptor beta chain was carried out in a study of identical twins' blood T cells. A single record per CDR3 protein comes from TCRdb applying MiXCR to the 5' RACE reads. Among fewer than 450,000 distinct CDR3 sequences listed, roughly 30% were seen once. The CDR3 is 16 amino acids. Germline assignment: CDR1 MNHEY and CDR2 SVGAGI. The germline V and J ends were trimmed by 5 bases and 6 bases, with 17 bases remaining between them. The source material was PBMCs. This sequence was found in a woman aged 18-50 years in good health. The genes are TRBV6-5 and TRBJ1-6; D perhaps matches TRBD1 (6 bases). DNA of the CDR3: TGTGCCAGCAGTAGATCCAGGGGAAAAACTAATTCACCCCTCCACTTT. It translates to CASSRSRGKTNSPLHF.